This TCR beta chain was identified during a study of T cells after yellow fever vaccination. Background on the study: Low-cell-number fractions underwent preparation using SMART-Seq v4 Ultra Low Input.

V lost 3 bases and J lost 5; bases outside the gene matches: 12. CDR1 and CDR2 (germline): SGHVS, FQNEAQ. The CDR3 is 18 residues long. Ten or more counts support this clonotype. A process of 5'RACE template switching, which added a universal primer site and UMIs, was used to make TCR cDNA. From the 5' RACE reads, TCRdb called clonotypes with MiXCR, one entry per CDR3 protein. Seen here are around 500,000 distinct CDR3 sequences, 21% observed once, and the top ten hold about 16%. The sequencing here drew on PBMCs, taken 21 days after the first yellow fever vaccination. This clonotype originated in a man aged 18 to 30 who received the YFV17D yellow fever vaccine. V gene TRBV7-8 combines with J gene TRBJ2-2; 10 bases line up with TRBD1. The CDR3 loop is CASSFSLPGQGLTGELFF. As DNA, the CDR3 is TGTGCCAGCAGCTTCTCTTTACCGGGACAGGGGCTGACCGGGGAGCTGTTTTTT. Together with reference TRBV7-8 and TRBJ2-2, the CDR3 gives the full variable domain: GAGVSQSPRYKVAKRGQDVALRCDPISGHVSLFWYQQALGQGPEFLTYFQNEAQLDKSGLPSDRFFAERPEGSVSTLKIQRTQQEDSAVYLCASSFSLPGQGLTGELFFGEGSRLTVL.